A selection of T cell receptor beta chains follows, all from one sample in a study of T-cell reconstitution after alpha-beta-depleted transplantation in children. TCRdb independently ran MiXCR on the PCR reads; one entry per CDR3 protein. The sample includes a few hundred thousand distinct CDR3 sequences, about a tenth of them seen just once. Sequencing was performed on PBMCs from the stem cell graft donor, taken from the stem cell graft. Receptors originate from a human donor who donated a stem cell graft to a child with acute myeloid leukemia. Both conserved end residues are part of each CDR3.

j_gene	v_gene	CDR3aa
TRBJ1-1	TRBV7-3	CASSPAGTGGTEAFF
TRBJ2-1	TRBV6-1	CASSEDGRGQFF
TRBJ2-2	TRBV20-1	CCARRDRGGLATGELFF
TRBJ2-1	TRBV5-1	CASSMGLAGAYNEQFF
TRBJ2-5	TRBV12-3/TRBV12-4	CASSLSGDETQYF
TRBJ2-3	TRBV20-1	CSASPLTRESQYF
TRBJ2-1	TRBV6-2/TRBV6-3	CASSYERTGSGEQFF
TRBJ2-1	TRBV4-1	CASSSPEYNEQFF
TRBJ1-5	TRBV7-9	CASSLADRGSNQPQHF
TRBJ2-2	TRBV27	CASSLPPTSGSVTGELFF
TRBJ2-1	TRBV6-1	CASTPGGGFRNEQFF
TRBJ2-3	TRBV6-2/TRBV6-3	CASSYSIPFRLTTLTDTQYF
TRBJ1-2	TRBV15	CATSKPAFSPGYTF
TRBJ2-5	TRBV20-1	CSARENRGGETQYF
TRBJ2-7	TRBV4-1	CASSQEDRGREQYF
TRBJ2-1	TRBV27	CASSSLAGGDNEQFF
TRBJ2-5	TRBV9	CASGTSGRNQETQYF
TRBJ2-1	TRBV7-6	CASSLAASGGRIVF
TRBJ1-1	TRBV27	CASSLAGPNTEAFF
TRBJ2-3	TRBV9	CASSPLGGITDTQYF
TRBJ2-3	TRBV5-6	CASSLVGGQGWADTQYF
TRBJ2-5	TRBV29-1	CSVRGGLRETQYF
TRBJ2-7	TRBV25-1	CASSEPPPWGEQYF
TRBJ2-3	TRBV2	CASLLADLTDTQYF
TRBJ1-6	TRBV20-1	CSARDRETGNSPLHF
TRBJ2-7	TRBV12-3/TRBV12-4	CASSSRDRGEPYEQYF
TRBJ2-3	TRBV7-3	CASSSGQGVVDTQYF
TRBJ2-1	TRBV7-7	CASSRTRYNEQFF
TRBJ2-3	TRBV4-1	CASSQGVWLAQQYF
TRBJ1-6	TRBV5-1	CASSTGQANSPLHF
TRBJ1-2	TRBV16	CASSQESRFGYTF
TRBJ1-2	TRBV5-1	CASSPDRGAYGYTF
TRBJ2-1	TRBV7-9	CASSAGGGSYNEQFF
TRBJ2-1	TRBV5-5	CASSLGGDPFYEQFF
TRBJ2-1	TRBV29-1	CSVEDGTLKQFF
TRBJ2-1	TRBV5-1	CASSLVDRIYSNEQFF
TRBJ1-6	TRBV20-1	CSARDRRQGANSPLHF
TRBJ2-3	TRBV7-2	CASGGPYLDTQYF
TRBJ2-1	TRBV5-1	CASSLATPGTSGRNYNEQFF
TRBJ2-3	TRBV20-1	CSADSRTGDTDTQYF
TRBJ2-5	TRBV21-1	CASMGRGETQYF
TRBJ1-1	TRBV5-1	CASSLARDKEAFF
TRBJ1-4	TRBV29-1	CSVGAGVGEKLFF
TRBJ1-1	TRBV5-1	CASSLVGGSVTNTEAFF
TRBJ2-5	TRBV20-1	CSARDAGGPLGETQYF
TRBJ2-6	TRBV12-3/TRBV12-4	CASSLGTNWANGLTF
TRBJ2-1	TRBV24-1	CATSDPLTGGGGNINEQFF
TRBJ1-4	TRBV20-1	CSARRPDEKLFF
TRBJ1-1	TRBV6-5	CASSYSSGIMNTEAFF
TRBJ2-2	TRBV5-1	CASSPPGTGNTGELFF
TRBJ2-4	TRBV5-1	CASSLDGVGIQYF
TRBJ2-2	TRBV29-1	CSVVQGASNTGELFF
TRBJ2-1	TRBV29-1	CSVVLGSGGNEQFF
TRBJ2-2	TRBV11-2	CATTQFTGELFF